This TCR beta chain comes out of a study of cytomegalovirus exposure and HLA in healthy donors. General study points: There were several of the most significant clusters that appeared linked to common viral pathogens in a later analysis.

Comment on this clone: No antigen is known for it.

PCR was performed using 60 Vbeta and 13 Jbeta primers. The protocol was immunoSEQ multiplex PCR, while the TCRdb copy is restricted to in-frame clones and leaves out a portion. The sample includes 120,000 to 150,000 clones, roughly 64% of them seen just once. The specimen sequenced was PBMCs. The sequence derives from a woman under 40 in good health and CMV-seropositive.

The CDR3 sequence is CASSPFTDTQYF. The CDR3 DNA reads TGTGCCAGCAGCCCTTTTACAGATACGCAGTATTTT. The chain carries TRBV7-8 and TRBJ2-3, with D unresolved. Deletions cut 5 bases from V and 3 bases from J, with 6 bases between. CDR3 size: 12 residues. Germline V CDR1 and CDR2: SGHVS, FQNEAQ. Using reference TRBV7-8 and TRBJ2-3 for the parts outside the CDR3, the full variable domain is GAGVSQSPRYKVAKRGQDVALRCDPISGHVSLFWYQQALGQGPEFLTYFQNEAQLDKSGLPSDRFFAERPEGSVSTLKIQRTQQEDSAVYLCASSPFTDTQYFGPGTRLTVL.